The 4 T cell receptor beta chains below all came from one sample that was sequenced in a study of T-cell memory formation after mild COVID-19. TCRdb fed the 5' RACE reads into MiXCR, producing one record per CDR3 protein. This table has about 130,000 distinct CDR3 sequences, about a sixth appearing once. Specimen: PBMCs or a T cell subset sorted from them (not recorded which). The receptors shown here come from an adult woman who had mild COVID-19 (a few samples of this study predate the infection). Cell type and time point are not known.

The DNA for the CDR3 is TGCGCCAGCAGCCAAGGGGCAGAAATCCAGCCCCAGCATTTT. Translated, it gives CASSQGAEIQPQHF. This chain joins TRBV4-1 and TRBJ1-5; D is uncertain. V was shortened by 1 base and J by 7 bases, with 11 bases between the two germline ends. There are 14 residues in the CDR3. Germline V lookup: CDR1 MGHRA, CDR2 YSYEKL.

This clonotype was counted at least ten times. This chain uses TRBV5-1 with TRBJ1-5, with D tentatively TRBD1 (5 bases). The CDR3 spans 15 residues. Germline V CDR1 and CDR2: SGHRS, YFSETQ. The V and J ends lost 1 base and 4 bases respectively, with 12 bases between them. The CDR3 bases are TGCGCCAGCAGCTTGAGAGGGGATGGTAATCAGCCCCAGCATTTT. Translation gives CASSLRGDGNQPQHF.

This clonotype turned up a few times. V gene TRBV19 combines with J gene TRBJ1-2; TRBD1 agrees at 7 bases. This CDR3 spans 14 amino acids. The J segment lost 4 bases and the V segment lost 5 bases, leaving 7 bases of the junction unmatched. Germline V gene sequence: CDR1 LNHDA, CDR2 SQIVND (reference sequence). The DNA for the CDR3 is TGTGCCAGTAGTTTCGGACAGGCGGGCTATGGCTACACCTTC. This translates into CASSFGQAGYGYTF.

V is TRBV12-3 or TRBV12-4 and J is TRBJ2-7, with 7 bases lining up with TRBD1. The V and J ends lost 3 bases and 5 bases, in that order; junction bases with no gene match: 4. This CDR3 is built from 13 residues. The DNA of the CDR3 is TGTGCCAGCAGTTTGACAGGGTCCCACGAGCAGTACTTC. Protein: CASSLTGSHEQYF.